This entry lists 17 T cell receptor beta chains sequenced from one sample in a study of T cell responses to AZD1222 COVID-19 vaccine. Method: immunoSEQ multiplex PCR; TCRdb's copy keeps in-frame clones and lacks some. This repertoire shows about 85,000 clones, around nine tenths found once; its top ten account for 2.5% to 3.5%. Sequencing was performed on peripheral blood, taken on day 0 of AZD1222 vaccination. The receptors were sampled from an adult in good health.

V is TRBV5-4 and J is TRBJ1-4; D is undetermined. CDR1 SGHNT and CDR2 YYREEE come from the germline V gene (reference sequence). V gave up 0 bases and J gave up 1 base, with 1 base separating them. The CDR3 has 13 residues. CDR3: CASSLETNEKLFF. The CDR3 DNA is TGTGCCAGCAGCTTGGAAACTAATGAAAAACTGTTTTTT.

The chain uses TRBV11-2 and TRBJ2-2; possible D gene TRBD1, 5 bases. The CDR3 is made up of 15 amino acids. Germline V gene lookup returns CDR1 SGHAT and CDR2 FQNNGV. V lost 3 bases to trimming and J lost 1 base, with 9 bases between them. Written as DNA, the CDR3 is TGTGCCAGCAGCTTGGCAGGACAGAACACCGGGGAGCTGTTTTTT. Translated, it gives CASSLAGQNTGELFF.

There are a few counts of this clone. The rearrangement joins TRBV7-3 to TRBJ2-1; D possibly corresponds to TRBD2 (6 bases). The germline gives CDR1 SGHTA, CDR2 FQGTGA. The CDR3 covers 16 residues. V was pared by 4 bases and J by 0 bases, with 13 bases between. CDR3 amino acids: CASSSVAASSYNEQFF. CDR3 coding DNA: TGTGCCAGCAGCTCCGTAGCGGCGAGCTCCTACAATGAGCAGTTCTTC.

The chain combines TRBV28 with TRBJ1-1; 7 positions match TRBD1. This CDR3 is built from 15 residues. The junction had 6 bases not matched to a gene; V was cut back by 5 bases and J by 0 bases. Per germline, CDR1 MDHEN and CDR2 SYDVKM. DNA for the CDR3: TGTGCCAGCAGTAGCGGACAGGCCATGAACACTGAAGCTTTCTTT. It specifies CASSSGQAMNTEAFF.

The rearrangement links TRBV6-5 to TRBJ1-2; 7 bases are a match to TRBD1. The ends lost 0 bases at V and 5 bases at J; junction bases unmatched: 9. The germline CDR1 and CDR2 sequences are MNHEY and SVGAGI. This CDR3 is 16 amino acids long. The CDR3 sequence: CASSYSISGQAYGYTF. CDR3 nucleotide sequence: TGTGCCAGCAGTTACTCGATATCCGGACAGGCATATGGCTACACCTTC.

The chain couples TRBV28 to TRBJ1-6; no clear D gene. Germline lookup yields CDR1 MDHEN and CDR2 SYDVKM. Trimming removed 1 base from V and 6 bases from J, with 10 bases in between. The CDR3 loop spans 15 amino acids. The CDR3 loop reads CASSLSPGFNSPLHF. The CDR3 DNA is TGTGCCAGCAGTTTATCGCCAGGCTTTAATTCACCCCTCCACTTT.

The chain joins TRBV9 to TRBJ2-5; D assignment may be TRBD1 or TRBD2 (6 bases each). This CDR3 comprises 18 residues. Trimming removed 2 bases at V and 0 bases at J, with 20 bases between. Germline loops: CDR1 SGDLS, CDR2 YYNGEE. This CDR3 reads CASSVGPGAGSYQETQYF. The CDR3 DNA sequence: TGTGCCAGCAGCGTTGGCCCAGGGGCGGGGTCGTACCAAGAGACCCAGTACTTC.

The gene calls are TRBV19 and TRBJ1-5; TRBD1 is a possible D gene (6 bases). The CDR3 has 13 residues. Per the germline V gene, CDR1 is LNHDA and CDR2 is SQIVND (reference sequence). Trimming took 5 bases from V and 5 from J, leaving 10 bases between them. DNA of the CDR3: TGTGCCAGTAGTGACAGGAATTATCAGCCCCAGCATTTT. Its protein is CASSDRNYQPQHF.

J is TRBJ2-1 and V is TRBV6-5, with 15 bases fitting TRBD2. There are 16 residues in the CDR3. The V segment lost 4 bases and the J segment 5 bases; nucleotides outside the gene matches: 3. Germline-derived CDR1 and CDR2 are MNHEY and SVGAGI. CDR3 sequence: CASSFGLAGGDNEQFF. In nucleotides, the CDR3 is TGTGCCAGCAGTTTTGGACTAGCGGGAGGGGACAATGAGCAGTTCTTC.

The V gene is TRBV15, the J gene TRBJ2-7, with TRBD1 matching 11 bases. The CDR3 spans 14 residues. Germline trimming cut 5 bases from V and 6 bases from J; bases unmatched to any gene: 6. Per germline, CDR1 LNHNV and CDR2 YYDKDF (reference sequence). CDR3 protein: CATSSRTGGFEQYF. The CDR3 DNA reads TGTGCCACCAGCTCACGGACAGGGGGCTTCGAGCAGTACTTC.

The gene calls are TRBV28 and TRBJ1-4, with D possibly matching TRBD1 (5 bases). CDR3 length: 14 residues. Per germline, CDR1 MDHEN and CDR2 SYDVKM. The germline V and J ends were trimmed by 7 bases and 8 bases, with 17 bases remaining between them. CDR3 protein: CASTAGGGAEKLFF. For the CDR3, the DNA is TGTGCCAGCACCGCGGGGGGGGGAGCCGAAAAACTGTTTTTT.

This chain connects TRBV9 to TRBJ1-4; D not resolved. This CDR3 has 13 amino acids. V was trimmed by 0 bases and J by 5 bases, leaving 5 bases between them. Germline V gene data show CDR1 as SGDLS and CDR2 as YYNGEE. The CDR3 region has the DNA TGTGCCAGCAGCGTAGGCCAGAATGAAAAACTGTTTTTT. The encoded protein is CASSVGQNEKLFF.

The rearrangement links TRBV29-1 to TRBJ2-7, with a weak D call TRBD2 (5 bases). CDR3 size: 11 residues. Germline loops: CDR1 SQVTM, CDR2 ANQGSEA. Trimming took off 6 bases at V and 5 bases at J, with 11 bases between the two ends. The CDR3 here is CSVVEDDEQYF. The CDR3 coding sequence is TGCAGCGTCGTGGAGGACGACGAGCAGTACTTC.

The CDR3 here is CASSLRSTGTPNNEQFF. CDR3 bases: TGTGCCAGCAGCTTACGATCAACCGGGACACCTAACAATGAGCAGTTCTTC. The V and J genes are TRBV7-8 and TRBJ2-1, with D perhaps matching TRBD1 (6 bases). The ends were cut back, 2 bases at V and 5 bases at J, with 19 bases in the middle. The CDR3 loop spans 17 amino acids. Germline CDR1 SGHVS, CDR2 FQNEAQ.

The V gene is TRBV6-5, the J gene TRBJ1-2; D call uncertain. Germline-derived CDR1 and CDR2 are MNHEY and SVGAGI. The length of the CDR3 is 13 residues. With 3 bases removed from V and 3 bases from J, the gap between germline ends came to 8 bases. The CDR3 DNA reads as TGTGCCAGCAGTTATGAGAGGGACTATGGCTACACCTTC. Its translation: CASSYERDYGYTF.

The V and J genes are TRBV2 and TRBJ2-1; TRBD2 matches at 8 bases. Germline-derived CDR1 and CDR2 are SNHLY and FYNNEI. The CDR3 has 18 amino acids. The junction had 15 bases not matched to a gene; V was cut back by 3 bases and J by 5 bases. CDR3 DNA: TGTGCCAGCAGTGAGAAGGGCCCGGCTAGCGGGTGGGACAATGAGCAGTTCTTC. Residues: CASSEKGPASGWDNEQFF. The full variable domain, rest sourced from reference TRBV2 and TRBJ2-1, is EPEVTQTPSHQVTQMGQEVILRCVPISNHLYFYWYRQILGQKVEFLVSFYNNEISEKSEIFDDQFSVERPDGSNFTLKIRSTKLEDSAMYFCASSEKGPASGWDNEQFFGPGTRLTVL.

This chain uses TRBV7-9 with TRBJ1-3, with a weak D call TRBD1 (5 bases). Germline CDR1 and CDR2: SEHNR and FQNEAQ (reference sequence). The V end lost 7 bases, the J end lost 3 bases, and 16 bases lay between the germline ends. CDR3 size: 15 residues. CDR3 in DNA: TGTGCCAGCATCGCCCCCGGGGCATATGGAAACACCATATATTTT. It specifies CASIAPGAYGNTIYF.